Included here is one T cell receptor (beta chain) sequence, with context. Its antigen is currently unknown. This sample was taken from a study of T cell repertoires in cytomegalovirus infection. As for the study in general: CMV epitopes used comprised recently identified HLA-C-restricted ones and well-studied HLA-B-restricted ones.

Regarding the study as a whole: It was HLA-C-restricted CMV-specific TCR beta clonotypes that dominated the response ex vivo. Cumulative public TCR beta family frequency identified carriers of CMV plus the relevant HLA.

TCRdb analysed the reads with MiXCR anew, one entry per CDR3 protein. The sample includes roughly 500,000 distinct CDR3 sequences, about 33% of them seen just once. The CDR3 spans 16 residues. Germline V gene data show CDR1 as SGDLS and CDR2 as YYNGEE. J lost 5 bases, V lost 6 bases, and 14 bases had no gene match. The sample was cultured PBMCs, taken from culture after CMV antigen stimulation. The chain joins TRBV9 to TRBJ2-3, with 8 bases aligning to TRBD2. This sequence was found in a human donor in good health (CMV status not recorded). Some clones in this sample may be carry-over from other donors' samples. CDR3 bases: TGTGCCAGCACGCCCCGGGAGGGGATGGTTAGAGATACGCAGTATTTT. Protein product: CASTPREGMVRDTQYF. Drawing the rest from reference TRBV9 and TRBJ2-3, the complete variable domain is DSGVTQTPKHLITATGQRVTLRCSPRSGDLSVYWYQQSLDQGLQFLIQYYNGEERAKGNILERFSAQQFPDLHSELNLSSLELGDSALYFCASTPREGMVRDTQYFGPGTRLTVL.